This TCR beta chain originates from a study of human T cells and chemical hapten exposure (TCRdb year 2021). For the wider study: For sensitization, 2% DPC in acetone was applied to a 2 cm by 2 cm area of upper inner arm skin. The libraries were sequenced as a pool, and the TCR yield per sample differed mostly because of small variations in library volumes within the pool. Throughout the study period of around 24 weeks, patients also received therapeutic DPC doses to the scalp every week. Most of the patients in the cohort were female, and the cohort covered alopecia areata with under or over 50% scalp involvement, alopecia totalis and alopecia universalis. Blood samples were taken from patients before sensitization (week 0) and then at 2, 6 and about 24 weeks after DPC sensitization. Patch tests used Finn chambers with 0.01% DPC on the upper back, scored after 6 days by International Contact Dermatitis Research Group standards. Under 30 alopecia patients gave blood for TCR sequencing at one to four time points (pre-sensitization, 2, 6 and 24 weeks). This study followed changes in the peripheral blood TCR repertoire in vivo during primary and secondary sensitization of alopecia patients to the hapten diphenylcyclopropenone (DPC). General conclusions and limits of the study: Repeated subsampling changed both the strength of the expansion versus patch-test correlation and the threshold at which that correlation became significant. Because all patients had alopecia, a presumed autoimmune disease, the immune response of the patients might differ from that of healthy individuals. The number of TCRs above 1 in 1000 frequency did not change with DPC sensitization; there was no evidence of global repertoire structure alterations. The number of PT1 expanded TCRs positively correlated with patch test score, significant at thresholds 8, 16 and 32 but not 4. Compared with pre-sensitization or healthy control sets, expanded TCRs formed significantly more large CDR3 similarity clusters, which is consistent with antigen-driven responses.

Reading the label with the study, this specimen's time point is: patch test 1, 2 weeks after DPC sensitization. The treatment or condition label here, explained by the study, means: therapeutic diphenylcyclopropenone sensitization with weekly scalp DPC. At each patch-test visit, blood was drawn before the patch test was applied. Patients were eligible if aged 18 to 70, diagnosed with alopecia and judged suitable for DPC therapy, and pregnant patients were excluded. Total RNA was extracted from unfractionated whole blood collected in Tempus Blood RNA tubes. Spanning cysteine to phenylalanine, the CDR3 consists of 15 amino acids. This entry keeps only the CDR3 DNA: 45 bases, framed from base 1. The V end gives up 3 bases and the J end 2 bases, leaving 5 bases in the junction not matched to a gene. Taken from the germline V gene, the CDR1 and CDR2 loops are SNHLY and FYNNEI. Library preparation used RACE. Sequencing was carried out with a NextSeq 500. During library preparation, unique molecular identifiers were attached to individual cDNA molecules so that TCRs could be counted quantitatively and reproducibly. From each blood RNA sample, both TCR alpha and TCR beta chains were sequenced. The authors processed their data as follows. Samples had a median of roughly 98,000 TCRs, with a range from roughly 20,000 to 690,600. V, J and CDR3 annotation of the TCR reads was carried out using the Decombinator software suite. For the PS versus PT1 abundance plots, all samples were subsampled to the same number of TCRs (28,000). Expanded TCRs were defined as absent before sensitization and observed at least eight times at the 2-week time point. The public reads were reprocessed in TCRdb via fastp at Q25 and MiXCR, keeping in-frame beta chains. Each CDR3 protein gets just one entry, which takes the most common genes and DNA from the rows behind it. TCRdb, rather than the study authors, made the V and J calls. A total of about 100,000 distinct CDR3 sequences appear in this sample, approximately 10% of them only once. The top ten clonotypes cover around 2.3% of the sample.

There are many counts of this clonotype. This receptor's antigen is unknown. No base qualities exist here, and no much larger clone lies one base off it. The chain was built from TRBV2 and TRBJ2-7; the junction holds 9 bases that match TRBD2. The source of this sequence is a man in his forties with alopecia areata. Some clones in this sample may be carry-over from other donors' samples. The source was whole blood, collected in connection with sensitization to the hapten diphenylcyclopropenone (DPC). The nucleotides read TGTGCCAGCAGTGATCCGACTAGCGGAACCTACGAGCAGTACTTC. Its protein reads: CASSDPTSGTYEQYF.